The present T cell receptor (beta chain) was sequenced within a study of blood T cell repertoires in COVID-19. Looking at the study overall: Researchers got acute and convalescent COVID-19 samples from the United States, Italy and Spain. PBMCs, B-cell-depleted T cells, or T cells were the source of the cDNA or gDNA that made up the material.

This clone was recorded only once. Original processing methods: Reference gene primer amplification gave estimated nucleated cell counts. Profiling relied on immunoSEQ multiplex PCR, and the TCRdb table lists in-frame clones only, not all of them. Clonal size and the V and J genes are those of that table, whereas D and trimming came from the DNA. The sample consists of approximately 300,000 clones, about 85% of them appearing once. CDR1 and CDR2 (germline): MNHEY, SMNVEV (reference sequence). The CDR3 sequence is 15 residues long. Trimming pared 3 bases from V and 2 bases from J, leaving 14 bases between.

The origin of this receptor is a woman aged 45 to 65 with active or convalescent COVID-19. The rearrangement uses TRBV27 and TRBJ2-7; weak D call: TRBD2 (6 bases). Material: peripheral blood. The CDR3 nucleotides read TGTGCCAGCAGTTTGGGTAGCGGCCTGGCCTACGAGCAGTACTTC. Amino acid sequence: CASSLGSGLAYEQYF.